The present T cell receptor beta chain was sequenced within a study of blood T cells in healthy people across ages. Study outcomes and limitations: TCR beta diversity, measured per million T cells, fell in a roughly linear way with age. With donor CMV status unknown, expanded clonotype changes were possibly confounded.

The CDR3 runs to 14 residues. The germline gives CDR1 SSHAT, CDR2 FNYEAQ (reference sequence). This clonotype has just one count. Antigen: not known. A junction end diverges from the germline sequence, so it may reflect a read error. Primers used in a second PCR of about 7 to 11 cycles were a sample-barcoded 5' primer and a J-beta primer mix. Via MiXCR, TCRdb re-called the 5' RACE reads, giving one row per CDR3 protein. The table records 1.5 million to 1.8 million distinct CDR3 sequences, about 45% of them present only once. Sequencing was performed on blood. The chain links TRBV7-7 to TRBJ2-1, with D perhaps given as TRBD1 or TRBD2 (5 bases each). This receptor was identified in a woman younger than 35 in good health. The CDR3 DNA sequence: TGTGCTAGCAGCTTAGCGCGAGGGGACGCCGAGCAGTTCTTC. Residues: CASSLARGDAEQFF.